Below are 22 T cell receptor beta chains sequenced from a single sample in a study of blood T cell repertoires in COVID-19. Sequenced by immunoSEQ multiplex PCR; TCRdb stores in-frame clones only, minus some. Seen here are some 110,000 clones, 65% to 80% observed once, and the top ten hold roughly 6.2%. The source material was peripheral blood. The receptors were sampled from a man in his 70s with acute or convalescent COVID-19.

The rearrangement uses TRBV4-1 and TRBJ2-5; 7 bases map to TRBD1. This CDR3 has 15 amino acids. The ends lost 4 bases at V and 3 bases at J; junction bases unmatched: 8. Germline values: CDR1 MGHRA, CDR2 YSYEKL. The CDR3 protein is CASSPGRDREETQYF. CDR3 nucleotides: TGCGCCAGCAGCCCGGGACGTGACAGGGAAGAGACCCAGTACTTC.

The CDR3 protein is CAWGRVGLGQYF. CDR3 sequence (DNA): TGTGCCTGGGGAAGAGTAGGACTTGGGCAGTATTTT. This rearrangement joins TRBV30 to TRBJ2-3; a possible D gene is TRBD2 (5 bases). V was pared by 5 bases and J by 11 bases, with 17 bases between. This CDR3 spans 12 amino acids. In germline, CDR1 is GTSNPN, CDR2 SVGIG (reference sequence).

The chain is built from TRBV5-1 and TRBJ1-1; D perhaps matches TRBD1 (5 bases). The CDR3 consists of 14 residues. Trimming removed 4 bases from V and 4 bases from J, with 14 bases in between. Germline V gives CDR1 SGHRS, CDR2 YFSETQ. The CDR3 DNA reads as TGCGCCAGCAGCCTGGATGTGGGGGGCACTGAAGCTTTCTTT. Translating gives CASSLDVGGTEAFF.

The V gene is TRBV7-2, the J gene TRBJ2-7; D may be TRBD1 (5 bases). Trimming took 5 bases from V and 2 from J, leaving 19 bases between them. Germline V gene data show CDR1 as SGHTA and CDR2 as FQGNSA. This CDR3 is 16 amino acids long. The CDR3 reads CASSAPVGPLPYEQYF. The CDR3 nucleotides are TGTGCCAGCAGCGCGCCCGTGGGGCCCTTACCCTACGAGCAGTACTTC.

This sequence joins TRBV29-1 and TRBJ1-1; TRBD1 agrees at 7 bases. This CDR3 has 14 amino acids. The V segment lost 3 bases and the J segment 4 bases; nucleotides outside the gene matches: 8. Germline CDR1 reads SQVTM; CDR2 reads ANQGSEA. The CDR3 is CSVDGQGGITEAFF. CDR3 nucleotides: TGCAGCGTTGATGGGCAGGGGGGAATCACTGAAGCTTTCTTT.

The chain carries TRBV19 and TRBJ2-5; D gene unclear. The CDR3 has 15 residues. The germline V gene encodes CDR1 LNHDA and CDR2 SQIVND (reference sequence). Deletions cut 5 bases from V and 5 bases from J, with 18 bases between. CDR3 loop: CASSAAARDLETQYF. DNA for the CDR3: TGTGCCAGTAGTGCCGCGGCTAGAGACTTGGAGACCCAGTACTTC. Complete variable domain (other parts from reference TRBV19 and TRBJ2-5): DGGITQSPKYLFRKEGQNVTLSCEQNLNHDAMYWYRQDPGQGLRLIYYSQIVNDFQKGDIAEGYSVSREKKESFPLTVTSAQKNPTAFYLCASSAAARDLETQYFGPGTRLLVL.

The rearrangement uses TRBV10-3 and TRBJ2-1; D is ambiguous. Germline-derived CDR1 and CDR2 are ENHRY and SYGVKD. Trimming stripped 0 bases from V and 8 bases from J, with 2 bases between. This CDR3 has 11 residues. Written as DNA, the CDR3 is TGTGCCATCAGTGAGTCCTATGAGCAGTTCTTC. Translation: CAISESYEQFF.

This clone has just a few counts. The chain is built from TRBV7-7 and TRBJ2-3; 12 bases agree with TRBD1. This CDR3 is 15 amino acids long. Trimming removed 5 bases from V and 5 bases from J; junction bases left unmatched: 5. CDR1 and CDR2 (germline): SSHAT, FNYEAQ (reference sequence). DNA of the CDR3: TGTGCCAGCAGCCCGGGGACAGGGGGCCTAGATACGCAGTATTTT. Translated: CASSPGTGGLDTQYF. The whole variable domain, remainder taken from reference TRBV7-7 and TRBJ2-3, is GAGVSQSPRYKVTKRGQDVTLRCDPISSHATLYWYQQALGQGPEFLTYFNYEAQPDKSGLPSDRFSAERPEGSISTLTIQRTEQRDSAMYRCASSPGTGGLDTQYFGPGTRLTVL.

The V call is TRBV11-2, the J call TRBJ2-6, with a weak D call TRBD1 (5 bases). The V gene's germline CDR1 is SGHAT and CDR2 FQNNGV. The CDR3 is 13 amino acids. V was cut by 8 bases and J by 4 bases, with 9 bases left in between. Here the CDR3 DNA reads TGTGCCAGCGCAGGGAACGGGGCCAACGTCCTGACTTTC. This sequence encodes CASAGNGANVLTF.

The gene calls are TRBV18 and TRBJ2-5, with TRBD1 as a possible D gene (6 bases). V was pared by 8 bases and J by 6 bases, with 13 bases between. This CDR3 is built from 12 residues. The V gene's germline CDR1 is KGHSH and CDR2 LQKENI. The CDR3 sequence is CASEAGEQTQYF. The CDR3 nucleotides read TGTGCCAGCGAGGCAGGGGAGCAGACCCAGTACTTC.

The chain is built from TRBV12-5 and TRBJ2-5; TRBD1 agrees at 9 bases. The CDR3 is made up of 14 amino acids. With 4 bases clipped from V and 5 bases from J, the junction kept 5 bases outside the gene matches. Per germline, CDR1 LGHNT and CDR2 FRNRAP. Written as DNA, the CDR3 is TGTGCTAGTGGTTCGGGGACAGGGCAGGAGACCCAGTACTTC. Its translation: CASGSGTGQETQYF.

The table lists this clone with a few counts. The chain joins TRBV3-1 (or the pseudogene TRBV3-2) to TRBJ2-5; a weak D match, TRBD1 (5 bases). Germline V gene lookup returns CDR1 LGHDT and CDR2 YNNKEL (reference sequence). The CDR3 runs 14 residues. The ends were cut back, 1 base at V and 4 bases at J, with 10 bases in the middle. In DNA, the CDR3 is TGTGCCAGCAGCCAAGGGGTAGGGGTAGAGACCCAGTACTTC. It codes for CASSQGVGVETQYF.

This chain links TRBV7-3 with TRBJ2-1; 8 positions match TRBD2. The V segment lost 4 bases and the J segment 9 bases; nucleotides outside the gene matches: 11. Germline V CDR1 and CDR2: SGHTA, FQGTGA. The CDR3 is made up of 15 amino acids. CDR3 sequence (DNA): TGTGCCAGCAGCTCAACCGGGGGACTAGTTGGTGAGCAGTTCTTC. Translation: CASSSTGGLVGEQFF.

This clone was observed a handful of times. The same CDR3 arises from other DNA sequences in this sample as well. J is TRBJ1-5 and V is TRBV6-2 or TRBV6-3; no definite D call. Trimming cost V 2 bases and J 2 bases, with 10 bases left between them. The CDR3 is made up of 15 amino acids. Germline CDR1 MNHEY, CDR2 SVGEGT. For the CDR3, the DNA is TGTGCCAGCAGTTACACGGGGTTGGGCAATCAGCCCCAGCATTTT. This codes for CASSYTGLGNQPQHF.

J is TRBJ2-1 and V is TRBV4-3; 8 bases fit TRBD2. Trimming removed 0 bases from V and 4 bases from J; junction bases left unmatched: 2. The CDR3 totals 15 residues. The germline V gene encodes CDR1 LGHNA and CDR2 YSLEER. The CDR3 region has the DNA TGCGCCAGCAGCCAAGAACTAGCGGAATACAATGAGCAGTTCTTC. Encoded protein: CASSQELAEYNEQFF.

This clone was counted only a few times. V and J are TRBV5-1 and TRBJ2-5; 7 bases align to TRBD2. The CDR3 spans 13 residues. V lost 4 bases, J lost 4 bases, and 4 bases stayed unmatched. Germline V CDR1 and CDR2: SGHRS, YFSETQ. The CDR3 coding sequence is TGCGCCAGCAGCCTGGGGGAGGGAGAGACCCAGTACTTC. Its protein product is CASSLGEGETQYF.

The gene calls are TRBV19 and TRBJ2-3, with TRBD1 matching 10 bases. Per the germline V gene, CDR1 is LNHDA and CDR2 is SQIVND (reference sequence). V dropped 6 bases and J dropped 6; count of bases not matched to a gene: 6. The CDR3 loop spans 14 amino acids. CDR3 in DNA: TGTGCCAGTAGGGACAGGGGGAGGTTGGATACGCAGTATTTT. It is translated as CASRDRGRLDTQYF.

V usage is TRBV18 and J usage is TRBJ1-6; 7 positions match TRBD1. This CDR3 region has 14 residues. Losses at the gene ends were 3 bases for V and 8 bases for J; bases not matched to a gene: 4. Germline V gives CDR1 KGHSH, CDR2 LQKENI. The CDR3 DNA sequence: TGTGCCAGCTCACCCCGACAGGGTGATTCACCCCTCCACTTT. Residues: CASSPRQGDSPLHF.

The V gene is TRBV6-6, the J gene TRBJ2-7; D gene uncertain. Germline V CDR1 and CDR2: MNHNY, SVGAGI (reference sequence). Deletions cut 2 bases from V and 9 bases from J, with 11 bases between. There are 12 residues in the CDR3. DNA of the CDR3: TGTGCCAGCAGTTACACGGTCTCGGGGCAGTACTTC. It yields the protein CASSYTVSGQYF.

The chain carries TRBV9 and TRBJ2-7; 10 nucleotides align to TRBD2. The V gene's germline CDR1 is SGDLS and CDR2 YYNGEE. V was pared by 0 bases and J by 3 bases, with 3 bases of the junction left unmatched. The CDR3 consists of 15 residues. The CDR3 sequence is CASSVVAGGLYEQYF. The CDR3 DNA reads TGTGCCAGCAGCGTAGTAGCGGGGGGCCTCTACGAGCAGTACTTC.

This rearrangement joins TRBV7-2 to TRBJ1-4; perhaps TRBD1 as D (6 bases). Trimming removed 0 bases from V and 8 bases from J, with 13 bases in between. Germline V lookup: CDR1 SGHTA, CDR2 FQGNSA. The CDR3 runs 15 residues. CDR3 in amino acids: CASSLARGAWEKLFF. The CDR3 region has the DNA TGTGCCAGCAGCTTAGCACGGGGGGCCTGGGAAAAACTGTTTTTT. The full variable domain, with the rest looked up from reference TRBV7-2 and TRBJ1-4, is GAGVSQSPSNKVTEKGKDVELRCDPISGHTALYWYRQSLGQGLEFLIYFQGNSAPDKSGLPSDRFSAERTGGSVSTLTIQRTQQEDSAVYLCASSLARGAWEKLFFGSGTQLSVL.

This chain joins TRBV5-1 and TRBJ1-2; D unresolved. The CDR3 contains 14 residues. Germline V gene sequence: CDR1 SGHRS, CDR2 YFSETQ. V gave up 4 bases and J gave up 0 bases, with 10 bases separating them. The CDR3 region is CASSQQTTNYGYTF. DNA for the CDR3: TGCGCCAGCAGCCAACAGACCACTAACTATGGCTACACCTTC.